This TCR beta chain originates from a study of T cell repertoires in cytomegalovirus infection. Study-wide points: Clonotypes of TCR beta that were HLA-C-restricted and CMV-specific dominated the ex vivo response. CMV carriers having the relevant HLA were flagged by cumulative public TCR beta family frequency.

TCRdb used MiXCR to reprocess the reads, holding one entry per CDR3 protein. The data show roughly 45,000 distinct CDR3 sequences, 20% to 25% seen once. The table lists this clonotype with a few counts. Its antigen is unidentified. Source material: PBMCs, sequenced either directly or after in vitro stimulation (not recorded which). The origin of this receptor is a human donor in good health (CMV status not recorded). Some clones in this sample may be carry-over from other donors' samples.

The CDR3 sequence is CSASPQVGEQYF. Written as DNA, the CDR3 is TGCAGTGCTAGCCCCCAGGTGGGGGAGCAGTACTTC. The chain is built from TRBV20-1 and TRBJ2-7; the D is unclear. The length of the CDR3 is 12 residues. Germline CDR1 DFQATT, CDR2 SNEGSKA (reference sequence). The V gene lost 3 bases and the J gene lost 7 bases, with 13 bases spanning the gap.